This T cell receptor beta chain stems from a study of vaccination effects on CD4 cells after COVID-19. Study background: Post-vaccine sampling occurred a median 72 days after the second dose.

Prior to sequencing, the ViraFEST assay stimulated PBMC with viral peptide pools, which expanded the antigen-specific CD4+ T cells. Scientists isolated CD4+ T cells after a roughly ten-day culture period ended. Documented for the person is a PCR-confirmed SARS-CoV-2 infection occurring between March and December 2020. All participants had two doses of either the BNT162b2 or mRNA-1273 vaccine. Here immunoSEQ multiplex PCR was the method, and the copy in TCRdb shows in-frame clones only, minus some. The sample lists 12,000 to 15,000 clones, around three quarters occurring once. As for this clone: The target antigen is unknown.

This CDR3 has 16 amino acids. V lost 5 bases and J 1 base, leaving 19 bases between the germline ends. The sequence was obtained from a human donor who had a prior SARS-CoV-2 infection. Specimen: CD4+ T cells from PBMCs cultured with HCoV-NL63 spike peptides, collected after COVID-19 vaccination. V and J are TRBV5-7 and TRBJ2-7; D not resolved. TRBV5-7 is designated an ORF whose function remains uncertain. The CDR3 DNA follows: TGTGCCAGCAGTCTACCCTGCCTAATATCATCCTACGAGCAGTACTTC. Translating it yields CASSLPCLISSYEQYF.